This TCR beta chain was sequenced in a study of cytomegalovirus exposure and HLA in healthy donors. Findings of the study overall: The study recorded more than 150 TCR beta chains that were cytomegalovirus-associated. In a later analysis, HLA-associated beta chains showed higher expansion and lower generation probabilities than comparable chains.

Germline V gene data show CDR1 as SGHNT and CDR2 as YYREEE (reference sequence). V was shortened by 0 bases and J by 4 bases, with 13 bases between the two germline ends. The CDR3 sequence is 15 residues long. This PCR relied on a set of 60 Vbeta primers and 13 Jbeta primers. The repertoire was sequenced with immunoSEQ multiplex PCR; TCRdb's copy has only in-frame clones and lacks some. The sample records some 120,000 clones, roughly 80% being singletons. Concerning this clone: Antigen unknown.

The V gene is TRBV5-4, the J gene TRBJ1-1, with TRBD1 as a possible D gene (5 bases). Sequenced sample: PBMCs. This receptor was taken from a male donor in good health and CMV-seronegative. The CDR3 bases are TGTGCCAGCAGCTTGGGCGTTAGGGGTAGCACTGAAGCTTTCTTT. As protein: CASSLGVRGSTEAFF.